Listed below are T cell receptor beta chains from one sample, sequenced in a study of T cells in Graves' hyperthyroidism and ophthalmopathy. TCRdb redid the calling of the multiplex PCR reads with MiXCR, one entry per CDR3 protein. The repertoire holds about 420,000 distinct CDR3 sequences, with roughly 13% as singletons. Sample: blood. All receptors derive from a woman aged 18-35 years with Graves' hyperthyroidism. Both conserved end residues are trimmed from each CDR3. Only part of the rows carry a size: once, few, many, or a class if the clone is expanded.

TRBJ2-1,many,TRBV10-1,ASSGGSPNEQF
TRBJ2-3,many,TRBV20-1,SASPIGQGKMDTQY
TRBJ2-2,many,TRBV10-3,ATADRVFSANTGELF
TRBJ1-4,many,TRBV18,ASSPPGQGGEKLF
TRBJ2-4,few,TRBV27,ASSQNQGARN
TRBJ1-5,-,TRBV7-9,ASSLGETPNQPQH
TRBJ1-5,many,TRBV6-1,ASSLNESPRTAQH
TRBJ2-1,many,TRBV24-1,ATSAHGQGRNEQF
TRBJ2-1,many,TRBV20-1,SARAPRTSGRIEQF
TRBJ2-7,many,TRBV11-2,ASSLVVGAKNEQY
TRBJ1-3,-,TRBV28,ASSLFRASGNTIY
TRBJ1-5,few,TRBV6-1,ASSRTSRGNQPQH
TRBJ2-1,many,TRBV27,ASSLWGQGSYNEQF
TRBJ2-7,many,TRBV3-1,ASSQVVASGRAYEQY
TRBJ2-7,few,TRBV19,ASREGLEQY
TRBJ1-2,many,TRBV28,ASSPPTGRYGYT
TRBJ1-4,few,TRBV5-1,ASSLQGFAEKLF
TRBJ2-5,many,TRBV7-8,ASLPSRGQETQY
TRBJ1-1,-,TRBV6-1,ASRSQGFTEAF
TRBJ2-1,-,TRBV7-9,ASSVGAGLILKF
TRBJ1-1,once,TRBV20-1,SARGDRGLTEAF
TRBJ1-1,many,TRBV6-1,ASSQNREKTEAF
TRBJ1-6,many,TRBV6-2/TRBV6-3,ASSYAGQGTNSPLH
TRBJ1-2,many,TRBV4-1,ASSQLTGGHGYT
TRBJ1-1,-,TRBV7-9,ASSFLRGGEAF
TRBJ2-7,many,TRBV11-1,ASSLTGGQYEQY
TRBJ1-1,many,TRBV6-1,ASSPGHGLMNTEAF
TRBJ1-2,-,TRBV29-1,SVFVTGVVGYT
TRBJ2-7,few,TRBV20-1,SARRSVGLSYEQY
TRBJ2-7,many,TRBV28,ASSPHPFGGQY
TRBJ2-1,few,TRBV7-9,ASSSSKPGRAYNEQF
TRBJ1-5,-,TRBV11-3,ASSLRGVWSDQPQH
TRBJ1-2,many,TRBV12-3/TRBV12-4,ASSFGGGAGGYT
TRBJ2-1,many,TRBV5-1,ASSVGEAASYNEQF
TRBJ2-5,many,TRBV30,AWSLAGLETQY
TRBJ2-7,many,TRBV30,AWSRVAGGGEQY
TRBJ1-1,many,TRBV29-1,SVVGRVTEAF
TRBJ2-3,many,TRBV29-1,SVEDLPSGNTDTQY
TRBJ2-2,many,TRBV12-3/TRBV12-4,ASRRDRGPSGELF
TRBJ2-2,many,TRBV28,ASSFWGSGSSGELF
TRBJ2-1,many,TRBV5-1,ASSLVGFDEQF
TRBJ2-1,many,TRBV28,ASSSGGTRYYNEQF
TRBJ1-2,many,TRBV15,ATSRGTEDAGYT
TRBJ1-1,many,TRBV20-1,SARRTGNEAF
TRBJ2-5,few,TRBV6-1,ASRDWGQGGETQY
TRBJ1-1,many,TRBV6-2/TRBV6-3,ASSYSRYTEAF
TRBJ2-7,many,TRBV29-1,SVERGDYEQY